The 6 T cell receptor beta chains presented below share a single source sample, sequenced in a study of regulatory T cells in long-lasting Graves disease. HTBI primers from iRepertoire and Arm-PCR of CDR3 regions yielded the TCR beta libraries. TCRdb re-called the multiplex PCR reads through MiXCR, storing one row per CDR3 protein. The table includes 500,000 to 800,000 distinct CDR3 sequences, about 30% detected once. Regarding time point: persistent/refractory GD, antithyroid drugs over 5 years with positive TRAb. With RNA extracted from PBMCs as input, the TCR library was made. The specimen was peripheral blood mononuclear cells (PBMCs), collected when the disease was refractory, from a patient treated with antithyroid drugs. The receptor source for this set is a female donor with Graves disease.

The J gene is TRBJ1-2, the V gene TRBV7-6, with D possibly matching TRBD1 (6 bases). The CDR3 length is 14 residues. Looked up from germline, CDR1 is SGHVS and CDR2 is FNYEAQ. V was shortened by 5 bases and J by 7 bases, with 17 bases between the two germline ends. DNA of the CDR3: TGTGCCAGCAGCATGCCACAGGGATCAGCTGGCTACACCTTC. Translated: CASSMPQGSAGYTF.

Here the CDR3 reads CASSPLGLGSPLHF. The CDR3 coding sequence is TGCGCCAGCAGCCCCCTGGGGTTAGGCTCACCCCTCCACTTT. This rearrangement joins TRBV4-1 to TRBJ1-6; D unresolved. Germline CDR1 is MGHRA and CDR2 is YSYEKL. CDR3 length equals 14 residues. Deletions cut 4 bases from V and 10 bases from J, with 14 bases between.

The chain carries TRBV20-1 and TRBJ1-1; TRBD1 aligns across 7 bases. Losses at the gene ends were 5 bases for V and 4 bases for J; bases not matched to a gene: 10. CDR3 length equals 14 residues. In germline, CDR1 is DFQATT, CDR2 SNEGSKA (reference sequence). The CDR3 DNA follows: TGCAGTGCTGTACGACAGGGCGGACTCACTGAAGCTTTCTTT. It codes for CSAVRQGGLTEAFF.

The chain joins TRBV29-1 to TRBJ2-5, with D possibly being TRBD1 (6 bases). This CDR3 is 13 amino acids long. The V gene lost 3 bases and the J gene lost 5 bases, with 13 bases spanning the gap. Per the germline V gene, CDR1 is SQVTM and CDR2 is ANQGSEA. CDR3 region: CSVEFRGRETQYF. In nucleotides, the CDR3 is TGCAGCGTTGAGTTCAGGGGACGGGAGACCCAGTACTTC.

The V call is TRBV3-1, the J call TRBJ1-4; D gene uncertain. The CDR3 runs 14 residues. Trimming stripped 4 bases from V and 7 bases from J, with 13 bases between. Germline V lookup: CDR1 LGHDT, CDR2 YNNKEL (reference sequence). The CDR3: CASSLRRGLEKLFF. As DNA, the CDR3 is TGTGCCAGCAGCCTCCGACGCGGACTTGAAAAACTGTTTTTT.

The V gene is TRBV13, the J gene TRBJ2-5; D possibly matches TRBD1 or TRBD2 (7 bases each). Per germline, CDR1 PRHDT and CDR2 FYEKMQ (reference sequence). V was trimmed by 2 bases and J by 7 bases, leaving 20 bases between them. This CDR3 is 16 amino acids long. DNA of the CDR3: TGTGCCAGCAGCTTAAGCAGGGGGGGGGGCGGAGTGACCCAGTACTTC. Protein sequence: CASSLSRGGGGVTQYF.